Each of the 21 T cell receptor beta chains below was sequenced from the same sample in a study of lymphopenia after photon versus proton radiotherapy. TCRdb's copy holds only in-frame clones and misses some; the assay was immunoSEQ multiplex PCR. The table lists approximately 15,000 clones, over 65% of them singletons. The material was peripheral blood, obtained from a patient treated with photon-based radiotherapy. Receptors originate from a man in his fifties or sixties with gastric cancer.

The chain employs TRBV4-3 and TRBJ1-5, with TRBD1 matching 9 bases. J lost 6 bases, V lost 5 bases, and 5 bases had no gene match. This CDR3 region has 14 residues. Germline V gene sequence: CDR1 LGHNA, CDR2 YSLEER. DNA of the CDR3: TGCGCCAGCAGCTTAGGACAGGGGTCTCAGCCCCAGCATTTT. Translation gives CASSLGQGSQPQHF.

CDR3 DNA sequence: TGTGCCAGCAGCTTAAATCGTGACATTCAGTACTTC. Protein sequence: CASSLNRDIQYF. V gene TRBV7-2 combines with J gene TRBJ2-4; D is ambiguous. This CDR3 comprises 12 residues. From germline, CDR1 is SGHTA and CDR2 FQGNSA. The V end lost 2 bases, the J end lost 8 bases, and 7 bases lay between the germline ends. The whole variable domain, filled in from reference TRBV7-2 and TRBJ2-4, reads GAGVSQSPSNKVTEKGKDVELRCDPISGHTALYWYRQSLGQGLEFLIYFQGNSAPDKSGLPSDRFSAERTGGSVSTLTIQRTQQEDSAVYLCASSLNRDIQYFGAGTRLSVL.

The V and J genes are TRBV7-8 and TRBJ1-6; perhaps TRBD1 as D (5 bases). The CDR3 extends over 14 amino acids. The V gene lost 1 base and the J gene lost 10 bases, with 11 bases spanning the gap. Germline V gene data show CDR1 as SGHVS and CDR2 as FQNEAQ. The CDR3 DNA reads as TGTGCCAGCAGCTTAGTACGGGGCGGGTCACCCCTCCACTTT. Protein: CASSLVRGGSPLHF.

The CDR3 region has the DNA TGCGCCAGCAGCCAAGATTGGGGGGGAACAGATACGCAGTATTTT. It translates to CASSQDWGGTDTQYF. The chain links TRBV4-3 to TRBJ2-3; TRBD2 agrees at 7 bases. The trim removed 0 bases at V and 3 bases at J, leaving 3 bases unmatched. CDR1 is LGHNA, CDR2 YSLEER, per germline. There are 15 residues in the CDR3.

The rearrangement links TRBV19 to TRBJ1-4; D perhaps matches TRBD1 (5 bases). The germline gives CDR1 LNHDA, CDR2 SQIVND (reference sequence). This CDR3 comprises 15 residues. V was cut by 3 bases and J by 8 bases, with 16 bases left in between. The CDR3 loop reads CASSMWQGLREKLFF. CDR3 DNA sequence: TGTGCCAGTAGTATGTGGCAGGGCCTTCGGGAAAAACTGTTTTTT.

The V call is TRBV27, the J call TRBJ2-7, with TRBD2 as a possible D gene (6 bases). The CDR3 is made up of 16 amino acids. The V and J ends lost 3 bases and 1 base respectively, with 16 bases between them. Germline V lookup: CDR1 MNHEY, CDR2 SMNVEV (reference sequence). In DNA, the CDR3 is TGTGCCAGCAGTTTTTTCGGCGGGGCGAAATCCTACGAGCAGTACTTC. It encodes CASSFFGGAKSYEQYF.

CDR3 coding DNA: TGTGCCTGGAGTTCTCGGGGGTTCTCTGCAACTAATGAAAAACTGTTTTTT. This gives the protein CAWSSRGFSATNEKLFF. The V and J genes are TRBV30 and TRBJ1-4, with TRBD1 as a possible D gene (5 bases). Trimming pared 2 bases from V and 0 bases from J, leaving 16 bases between. CDR3 length equals 17 residues. The germline V gene encodes CDR1 GTSNPN and CDR2 SVGIG (reference sequence).

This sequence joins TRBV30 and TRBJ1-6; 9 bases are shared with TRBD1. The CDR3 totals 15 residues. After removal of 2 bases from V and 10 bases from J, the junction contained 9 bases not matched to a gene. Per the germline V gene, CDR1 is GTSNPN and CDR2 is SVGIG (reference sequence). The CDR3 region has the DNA TGTGCCTGGAGTTCGACGGGGACAGGGACCTCACCCCTCCACTTT. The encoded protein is CAWSSTGTGTSPLHF.

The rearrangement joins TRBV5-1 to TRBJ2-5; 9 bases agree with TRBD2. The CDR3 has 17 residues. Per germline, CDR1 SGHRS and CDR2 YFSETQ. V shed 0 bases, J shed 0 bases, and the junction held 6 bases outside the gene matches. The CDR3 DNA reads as TGCGCCAGCAGCTTGGGGGTCCTAGCGGGGTACCAAGAGACCCAGTACTTC. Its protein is CASSLGVLAGYQETQYF. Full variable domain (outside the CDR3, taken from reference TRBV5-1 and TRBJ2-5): KAGVTQTPRYLIKTRGQQVTLSCSPISGHRSVSWYQQTPGQGLQFLFEYFSETQRNKGNFPGRFSGRQFSNSRSEMNVSTLELGDSALYLCASSLGVLAGYQETQYFGPGTRLLVL.

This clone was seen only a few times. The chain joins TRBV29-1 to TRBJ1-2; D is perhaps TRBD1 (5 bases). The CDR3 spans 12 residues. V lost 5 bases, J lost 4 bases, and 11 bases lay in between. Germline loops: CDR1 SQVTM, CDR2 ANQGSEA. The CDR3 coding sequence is TGCAGCGTTAGCAGGGAAACCTATGGCTACACCTTC. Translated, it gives CSVSRETYGYTF.

In nucleotides, the CDR3 is TGTGCCAGTAGTACCTTTCCAGGGAACCAGGAAGCTTTCTTT. Protein product: CASSTFPGNQEAFF. The chain is built from TRBV19 and TRBJ1-1; D might be TRBD1 (5 bases). This CDR3 has 14 residues. V lost 4 bases to trimming and J lost 8 bases, with 17 bases between them. Germline V gene sequence: CDR1 LNHDA, CDR2 SQIVND (reference sequence). The whole variable domain, filled in from reference TRBV19 and TRBJ1-1, reads DGGITQSPKYLFRKEGQNVTLSCEQNLNHDAMYWYRQDPGQGLRLIYYSQIVNDFQKGDIAEGYSVSREKKESFPLTVTSAQKNPTAFYLCASSTFPGNQEAFFGQGTRLTVV.

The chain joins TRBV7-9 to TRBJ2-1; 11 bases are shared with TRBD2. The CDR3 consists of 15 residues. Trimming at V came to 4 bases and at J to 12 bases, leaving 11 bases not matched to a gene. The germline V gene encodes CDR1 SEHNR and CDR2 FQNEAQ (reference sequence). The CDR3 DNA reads TGTGCCAGCAGCTCCCCCGGGACTAGCGGTGTATGGCAGTTCTTC. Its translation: CASSSPGTSGVWQFF.

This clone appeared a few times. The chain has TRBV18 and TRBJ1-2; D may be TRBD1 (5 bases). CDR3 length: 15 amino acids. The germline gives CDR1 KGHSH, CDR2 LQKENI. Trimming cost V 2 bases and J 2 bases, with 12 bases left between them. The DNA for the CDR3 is TGTGCCAGCTCACCAGAGCCGGGACGGAACTATGGCTACACCTTC. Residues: CASSPEPGRNYGYTF. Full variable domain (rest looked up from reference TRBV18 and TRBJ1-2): NAGVMQNPRHLVRRRGQEARLRCSPMKGHSHVYWYRQLPEEGLKFMVYLQKENIIDESGMPKERFSAEFPKEGPSILRIQQVVRGDSAAYFCASSPEPGRNYGYTFGSGTRLTVV.

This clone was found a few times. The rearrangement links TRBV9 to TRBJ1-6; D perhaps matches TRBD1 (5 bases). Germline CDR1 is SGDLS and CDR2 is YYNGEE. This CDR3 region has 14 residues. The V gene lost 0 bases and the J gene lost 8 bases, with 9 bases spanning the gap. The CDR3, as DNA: TGTGCCAGCAGCGTAGTCGGGACTGATTCACCCCTCCACTTT. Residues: CASSVVGTDSPLHF.

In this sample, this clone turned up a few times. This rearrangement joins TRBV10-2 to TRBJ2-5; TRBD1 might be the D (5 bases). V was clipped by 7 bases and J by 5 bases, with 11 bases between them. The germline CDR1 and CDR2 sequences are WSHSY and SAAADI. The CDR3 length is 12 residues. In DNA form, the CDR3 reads TGCGCCAGCAAAGCAGGGTGGGAGACCCAGTACTTC. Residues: CASKAGWETQYF.

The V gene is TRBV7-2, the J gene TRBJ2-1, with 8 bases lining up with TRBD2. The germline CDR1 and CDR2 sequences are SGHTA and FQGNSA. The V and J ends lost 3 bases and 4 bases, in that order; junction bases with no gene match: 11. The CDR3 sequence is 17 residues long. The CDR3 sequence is CASSFISGTRGYNEQFF. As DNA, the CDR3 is TGTGCCAGCAGCTTTATCTCCGGGACTAGAGGATACAATGAGCAGTTCTTC.

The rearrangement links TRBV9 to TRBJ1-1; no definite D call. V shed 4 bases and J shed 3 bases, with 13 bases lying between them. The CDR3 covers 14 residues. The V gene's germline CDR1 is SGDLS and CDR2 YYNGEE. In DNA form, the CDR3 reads TGTGCCAGCAGCCGCCTTAACAGAGACACTGAAGCTTTCTTT. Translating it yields CASSRLNRDTEAFF.

As DNA, the CDR3 is TGTGCCACTGGACAGGGAAAGACCCAGTACTTC. Amino acids: CATGQGKTQYF. V and J are TRBV7-2 and TRBJ2-5, with 8 positions matching TRBD1. CDR3 length: 11 amino acids. The germline V gene encodes CDR1 SGHTA and CDR2 FQGNSA. The trim removed 10 bases at V and 6 bases at J, leaving 4 bases unmatched. Combining the CDR3 with reference TRBV7-2 and TRBJ2-5 gives the whole variable domain GAGVSQSPSNKVTEKGKDVELRCDPISGHTALYWYRQSLGQGLEFLIYFQGNSAPDKSGLPSDRFSAERTGGSVSTLTIQRTQQEDSAVYLCATGQGKTQYFGPGTRLLVL.

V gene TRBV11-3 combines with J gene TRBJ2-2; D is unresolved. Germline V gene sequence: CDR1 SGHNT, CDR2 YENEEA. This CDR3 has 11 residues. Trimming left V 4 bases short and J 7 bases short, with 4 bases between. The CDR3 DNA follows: TGTGCCAGCAGCTATGGCGGGGAGCTGTTTTTT. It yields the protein CASSYGGELFF. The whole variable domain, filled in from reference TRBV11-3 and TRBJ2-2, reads EAGVVQSPRYKIIEKKQPVAFWCNPISGHNTLYWYLQNLGQGPELLIRYENEEAVDDSQLPKDRFSAERLKGVDSTLKIQPAELGDSAVYLCASSYGGELFFGEGSRLTVL.

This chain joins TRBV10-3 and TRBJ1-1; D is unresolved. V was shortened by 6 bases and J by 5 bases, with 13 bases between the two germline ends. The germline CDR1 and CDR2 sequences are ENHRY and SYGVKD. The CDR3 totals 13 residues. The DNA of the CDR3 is TGTGCCATCAGCGAGAGAAGGGTAACTGAAGCTTTCTTT. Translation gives CAISERRVTEAFF.

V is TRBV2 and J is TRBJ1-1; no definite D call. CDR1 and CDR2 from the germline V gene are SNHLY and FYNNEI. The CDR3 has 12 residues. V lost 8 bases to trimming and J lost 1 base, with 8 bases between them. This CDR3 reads CASEAGNTEAFF. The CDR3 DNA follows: TGTGCCAGCGAGGCCGGGAACACTGAAGCTTTCTTT. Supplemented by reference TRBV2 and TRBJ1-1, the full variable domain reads EPEVTQTPSHQVTQMGQEVILRCVPISNHLYFYWYRQILGQKVEFLVSFYNNEISEKSEIFDDQFSVERPDGSNFTLKIRSTKLEDSAMYFCASEAGNTEAFFGQGTRLTVV.